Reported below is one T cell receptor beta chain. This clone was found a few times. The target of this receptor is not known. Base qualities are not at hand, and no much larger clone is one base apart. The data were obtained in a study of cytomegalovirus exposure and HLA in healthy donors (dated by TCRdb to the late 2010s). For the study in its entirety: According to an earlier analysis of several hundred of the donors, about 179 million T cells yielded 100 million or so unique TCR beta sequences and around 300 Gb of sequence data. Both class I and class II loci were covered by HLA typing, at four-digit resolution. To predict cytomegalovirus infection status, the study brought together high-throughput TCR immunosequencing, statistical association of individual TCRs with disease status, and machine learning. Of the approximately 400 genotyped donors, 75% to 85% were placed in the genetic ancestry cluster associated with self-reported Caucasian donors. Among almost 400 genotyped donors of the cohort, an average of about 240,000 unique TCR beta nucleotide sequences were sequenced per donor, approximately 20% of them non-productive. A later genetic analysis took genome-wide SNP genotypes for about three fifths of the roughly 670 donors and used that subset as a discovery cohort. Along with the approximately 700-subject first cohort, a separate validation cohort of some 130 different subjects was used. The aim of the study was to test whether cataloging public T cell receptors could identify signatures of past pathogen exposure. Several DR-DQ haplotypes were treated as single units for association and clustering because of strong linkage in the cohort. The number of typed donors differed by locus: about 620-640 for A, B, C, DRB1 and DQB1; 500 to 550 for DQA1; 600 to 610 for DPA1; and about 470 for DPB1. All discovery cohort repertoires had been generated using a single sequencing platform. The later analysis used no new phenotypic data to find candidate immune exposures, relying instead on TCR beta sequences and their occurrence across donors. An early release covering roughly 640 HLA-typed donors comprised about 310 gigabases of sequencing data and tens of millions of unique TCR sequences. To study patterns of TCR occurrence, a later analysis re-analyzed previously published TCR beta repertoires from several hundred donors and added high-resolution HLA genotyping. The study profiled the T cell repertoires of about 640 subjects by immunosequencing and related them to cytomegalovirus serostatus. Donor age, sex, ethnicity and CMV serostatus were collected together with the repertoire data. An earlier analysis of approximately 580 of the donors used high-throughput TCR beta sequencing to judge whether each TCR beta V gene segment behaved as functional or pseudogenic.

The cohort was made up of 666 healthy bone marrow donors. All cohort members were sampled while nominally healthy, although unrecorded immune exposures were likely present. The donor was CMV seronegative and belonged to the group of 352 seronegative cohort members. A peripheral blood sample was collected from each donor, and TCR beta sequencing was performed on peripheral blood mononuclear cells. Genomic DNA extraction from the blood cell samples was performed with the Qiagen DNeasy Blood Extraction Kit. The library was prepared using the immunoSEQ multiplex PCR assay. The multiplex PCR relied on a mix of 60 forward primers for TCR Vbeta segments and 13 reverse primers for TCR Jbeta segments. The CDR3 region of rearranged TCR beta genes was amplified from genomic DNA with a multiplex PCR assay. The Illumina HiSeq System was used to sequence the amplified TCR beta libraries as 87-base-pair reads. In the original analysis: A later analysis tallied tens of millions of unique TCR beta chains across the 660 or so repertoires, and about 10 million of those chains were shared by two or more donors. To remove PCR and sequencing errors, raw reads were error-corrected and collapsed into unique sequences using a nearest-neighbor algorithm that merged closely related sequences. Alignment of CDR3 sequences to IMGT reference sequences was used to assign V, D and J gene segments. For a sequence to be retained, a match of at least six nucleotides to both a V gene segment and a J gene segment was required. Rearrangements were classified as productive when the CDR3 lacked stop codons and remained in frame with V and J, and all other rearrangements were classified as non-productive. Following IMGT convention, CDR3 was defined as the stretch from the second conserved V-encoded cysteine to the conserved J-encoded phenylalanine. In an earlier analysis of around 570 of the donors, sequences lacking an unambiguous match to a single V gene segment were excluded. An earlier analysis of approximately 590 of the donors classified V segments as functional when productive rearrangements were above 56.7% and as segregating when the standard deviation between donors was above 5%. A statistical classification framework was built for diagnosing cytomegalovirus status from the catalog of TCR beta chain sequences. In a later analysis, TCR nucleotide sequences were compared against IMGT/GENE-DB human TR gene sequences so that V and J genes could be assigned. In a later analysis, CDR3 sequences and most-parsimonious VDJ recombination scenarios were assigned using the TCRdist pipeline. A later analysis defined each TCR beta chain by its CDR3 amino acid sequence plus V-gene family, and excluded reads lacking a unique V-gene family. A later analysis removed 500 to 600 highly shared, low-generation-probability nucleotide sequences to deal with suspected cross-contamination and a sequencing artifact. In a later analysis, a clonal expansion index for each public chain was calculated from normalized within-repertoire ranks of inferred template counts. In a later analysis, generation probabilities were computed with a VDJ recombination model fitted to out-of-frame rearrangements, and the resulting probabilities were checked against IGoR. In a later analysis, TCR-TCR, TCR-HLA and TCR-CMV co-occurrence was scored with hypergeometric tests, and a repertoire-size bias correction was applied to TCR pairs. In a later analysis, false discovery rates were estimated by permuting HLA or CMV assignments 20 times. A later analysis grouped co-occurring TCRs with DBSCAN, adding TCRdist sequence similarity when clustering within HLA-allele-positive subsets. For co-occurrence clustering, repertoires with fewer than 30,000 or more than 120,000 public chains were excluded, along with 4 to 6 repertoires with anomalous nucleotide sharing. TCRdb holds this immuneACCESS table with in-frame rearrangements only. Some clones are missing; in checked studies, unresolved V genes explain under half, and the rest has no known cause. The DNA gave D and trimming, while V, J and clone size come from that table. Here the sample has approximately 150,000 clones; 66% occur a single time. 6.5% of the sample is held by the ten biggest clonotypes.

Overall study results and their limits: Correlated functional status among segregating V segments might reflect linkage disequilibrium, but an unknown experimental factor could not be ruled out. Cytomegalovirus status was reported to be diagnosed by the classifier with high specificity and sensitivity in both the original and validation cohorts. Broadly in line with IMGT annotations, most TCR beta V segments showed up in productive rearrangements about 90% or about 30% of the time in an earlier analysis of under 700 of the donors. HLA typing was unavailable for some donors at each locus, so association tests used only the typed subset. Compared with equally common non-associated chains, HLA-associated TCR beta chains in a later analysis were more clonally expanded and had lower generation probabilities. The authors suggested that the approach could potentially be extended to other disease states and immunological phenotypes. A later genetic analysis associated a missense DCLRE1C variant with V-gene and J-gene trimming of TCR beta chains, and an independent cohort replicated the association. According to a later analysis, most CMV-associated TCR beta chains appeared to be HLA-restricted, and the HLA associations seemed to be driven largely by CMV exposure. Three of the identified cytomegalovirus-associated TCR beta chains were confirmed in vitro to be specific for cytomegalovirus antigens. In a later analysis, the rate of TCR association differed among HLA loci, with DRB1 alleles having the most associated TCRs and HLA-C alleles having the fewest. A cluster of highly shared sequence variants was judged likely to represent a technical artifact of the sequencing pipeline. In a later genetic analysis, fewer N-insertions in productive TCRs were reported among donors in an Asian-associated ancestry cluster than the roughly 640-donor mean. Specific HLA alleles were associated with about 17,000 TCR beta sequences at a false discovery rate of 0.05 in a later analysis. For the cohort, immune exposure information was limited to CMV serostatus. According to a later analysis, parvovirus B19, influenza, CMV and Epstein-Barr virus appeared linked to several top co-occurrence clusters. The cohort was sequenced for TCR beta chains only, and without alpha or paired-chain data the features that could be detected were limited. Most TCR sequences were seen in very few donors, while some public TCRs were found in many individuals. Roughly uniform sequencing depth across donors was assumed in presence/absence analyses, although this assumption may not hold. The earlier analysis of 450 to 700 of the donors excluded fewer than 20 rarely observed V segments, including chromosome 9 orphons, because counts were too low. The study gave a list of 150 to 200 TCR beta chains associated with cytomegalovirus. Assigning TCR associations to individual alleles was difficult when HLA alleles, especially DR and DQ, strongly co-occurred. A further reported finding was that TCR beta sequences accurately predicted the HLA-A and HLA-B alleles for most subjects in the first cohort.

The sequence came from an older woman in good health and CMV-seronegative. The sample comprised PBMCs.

The CDR3 protein is CASSYSRLGLKNIQYF. The nucleotide sequence reads as follows: TGTGCCAGCAGTTATTCTAGACTAGGCCTGAAAAACATTCAGTACTTC. The V gene is TRBV6-6 and the J gene is TRBJ2-4, with a tentative D gene TRBD2 over 6 matching bases. The CDR3 spans 16 residues, from the cysteine through the phenylalanine. Only the CDR3 region is kept as DNA, spanning 48 bases read in frame from base 1. V is cut by 3 bases and J by 4 bases, and the space between the germline ends is 16 bases. The germline V gene (reference sequence) yields MNHNY for CDR1 and SVGAGI for CDR2.